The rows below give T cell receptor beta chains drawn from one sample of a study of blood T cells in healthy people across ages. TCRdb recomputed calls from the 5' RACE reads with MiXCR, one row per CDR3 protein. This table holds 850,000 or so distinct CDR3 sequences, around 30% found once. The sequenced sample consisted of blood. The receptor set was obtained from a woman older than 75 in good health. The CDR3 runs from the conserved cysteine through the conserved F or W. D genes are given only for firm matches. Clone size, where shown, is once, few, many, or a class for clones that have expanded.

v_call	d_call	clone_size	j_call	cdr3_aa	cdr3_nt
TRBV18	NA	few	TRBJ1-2	CASSPEGGSDGYTF	TGTGCCAGCTCACCAGAGGGAGGAAGTGATGGCTACACCTTC
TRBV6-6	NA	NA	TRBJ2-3	CASSYGAGWPNTDTQYF	TGTGCCAGCAGTTACGGGGCGGGATGGCCCAACACAGATACGCAGTATTTT
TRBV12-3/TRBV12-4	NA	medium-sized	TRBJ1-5	CASSLQTGNQPQHF	TGTGCCAGCAGTTTACAGACCGGCAATCAGCCCCAGCATTTT
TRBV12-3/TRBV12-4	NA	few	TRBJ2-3	CASSYGRGRTDTQYF	TGTGCCAGCAGTTACGGGCGGGGTAGGACAGATACGCAGTATTTT
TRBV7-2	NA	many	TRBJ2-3	CASSARMDTQYF	TGTGCCAGCAGCGCACGGATGGATACGCAGTATTTT
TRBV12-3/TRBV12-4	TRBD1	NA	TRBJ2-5	CASRRTGVGEQYF	TGTGCCAGCAGACGTACAGGGGTGGGGGAGCAGTACTTC
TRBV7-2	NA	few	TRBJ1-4	CASSLGPVNEKLFF	TGTGCCAGCAGCTTGGGACCTGTAAATGAAAAACTGTTTTTT
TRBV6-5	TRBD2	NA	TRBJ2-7	CASSYRPSGARALTYEQYF	TGTGCCAGCAGTTACCGGCCTAGCGGAGCACGGGCCCTGACCTACGAGCAGTACTTC
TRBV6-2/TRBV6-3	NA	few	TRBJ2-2	CASSWSGTGELFF	TGTGCCAGCAGTTGGAGTGGCACCGGGGAGCTGTTTTTT
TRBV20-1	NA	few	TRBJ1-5	CSATQGPVLNQPQHF	TGCAGTGCAACACAGGGTCCCGTTCTCAATCAGCCCCAGCATTTT
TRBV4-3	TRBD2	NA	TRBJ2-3	CASSQAGTSGGAYTDTRYF	TGCGCCAGCAGCCAGGCCGGGACTAGCGGGGGGGCTTATACGGATACGCGGTATTTT
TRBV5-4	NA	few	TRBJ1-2	CASSLTRLYGYTF	TGTGCCAGCAGCTTGACACGACTCTATGGCTACACCTTC
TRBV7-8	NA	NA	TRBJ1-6	CASSWPLGGRSYNSPLHF	TGTGCCAGCAGCTGGCCTTTGGGGGGCCGCTCCTATAATTCACCCCTCCACTTT
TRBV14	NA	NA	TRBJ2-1	CASSQELRTAQFF	TGTGCCAGCAGCCAAGAACTAAGGACCGCTCAGTTCTTC
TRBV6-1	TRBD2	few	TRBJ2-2	CASSISGGLNTGELFF	TGTGCCAGCAGCATTAGCGGGGGCCTTAACACCGGGGAGCTGTTTTTT
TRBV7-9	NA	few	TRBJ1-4	CASSSSVQLNEKLFF	TGTGCCAGCAGCTCCTCGGTCCAGCTGAATGAAAAACTGTTTTTT
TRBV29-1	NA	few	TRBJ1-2	CSVDGGLGYGYTF	TGCAGCGTTGATGGGGGGCTGGGCTATGGCTACACCTTC
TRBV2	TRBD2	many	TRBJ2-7	CASSPSLLAGGEQYF	TGTGCCAGCAGTCCATCGCTGCTAGCGGGGGGTGAGCAGTACTTC
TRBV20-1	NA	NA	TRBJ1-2	CSASAGSNYGYTF	TGCAGTGCTAGTGCCGGATCTAACTATGGCTACACCTTC
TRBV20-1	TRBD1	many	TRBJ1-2	CSASPDRAKGNYGYTF	TGCAGTGCTAGTCCCGACAGGGCGAAGGGTAACTATGGCTACACCTTC
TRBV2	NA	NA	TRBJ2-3	CASSVRSRLRTDTQYF	TGTGCCAGCAGTGTAAGGTCGCGCCTTCGCACAGATACGCAGTATTTT
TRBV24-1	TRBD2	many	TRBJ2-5	CATSDYGGGVQETQYF	TGTGCCACCAGTGATTATGGCGGGGGTGTCCAAGAGACCCAGTACTTC
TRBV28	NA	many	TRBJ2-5	CASSFGLLRGEEYF	TGTGCCAGCAGTTTTGGCCTTCTACGGGGCGAGGAGTACTTC
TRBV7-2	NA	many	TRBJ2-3	CASSIPAIADTQYF	TGTGCCAGCAGCATACCCGCGATCGCAGATACGCAGTATTTT
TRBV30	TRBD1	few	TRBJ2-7	CAWSVSQGVSYEQYF	TGTGCCTGGAGTGTTTCCCAGGGGGTCTCCTACGAGCAGTACTTC
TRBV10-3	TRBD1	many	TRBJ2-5	CAISRGQIAETQYF	TGTGCCATCAGCCGGGGACAGATTGCAGAGACCCAGTACTTC
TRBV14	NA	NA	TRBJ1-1	CASSQDSGVTEAFF	TGTGCCAGCAGCCAAGATTCTGGGGTTACTGAAGCTTTCTTT
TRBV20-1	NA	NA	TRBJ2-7	CSASLGQTKEQYF	TGCAGTGCTAGCCTGGGACAAACGAAGGAGCAGTACTTC
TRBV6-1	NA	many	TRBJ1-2	CASSDRASGYTF	TGTGCCAGCAGTGACAGGGCGTCTGGCTACACCTTC
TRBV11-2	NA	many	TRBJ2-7	CASSVSMFHEQYF	TGTGCCAGCAGCGTCTCGATGTTCCACGAGCAGTACTTC
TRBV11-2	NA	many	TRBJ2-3	CASSWALTSTDTQYF	TGTGCCAGCAGCTGGGCCCTTACTAGCACAGATACGCAGTATTTT
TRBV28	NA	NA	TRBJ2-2	CASSLFSLTGELFF	TGTGCCAGCAGTCTTTTTAGTCTGACCGGGGAGCTGTTTTTT
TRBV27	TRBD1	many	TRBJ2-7	CASSVDRGFYEQYF	TGTGCCAGCAGTGTGGACAGGGGGTTTTACGAGCAGTACTTC
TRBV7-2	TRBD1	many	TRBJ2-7	CASAGTGTYEQYF	TGTGCCAGCGCTGGGACAGGGACCTACGAGCAGTACTTC
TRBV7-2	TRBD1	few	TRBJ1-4	CASSLVRGLGEKLFF	TGTGCCAGCAGCTTAGTCAGGGGGCTCGGTGAAAAACTGTTTTTT
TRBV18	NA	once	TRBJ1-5	CASSQNGNQPQHF	TGTGCCAGCTCGCAGAATGGCAATCAGCCCCAGCATTTT
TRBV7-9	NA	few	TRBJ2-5	CASSAIGARFNEQYF	TGTGCCAGCAGCGCCATAGGGGCTAGATTCAATGAGCAGTACTTC
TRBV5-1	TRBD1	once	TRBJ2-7	CASSLATGIYEQYF	TGCGCCAGCAGCTTGGCGACAGGGATCTACGAGCAGTACTTC